This is a list of T cell receptor beta chains from one sample in a study of CD8 T cells in ankylosing spondylitis. TCRdb reanalysed the 5' RACE reads using MiXCR and keeps one entry per CDR3 protein. This sample yields around 210,000 distinct CDR3 sequences, of which 7.5% to 9.5% are seen a single time; 4% to 5.5% belongs to the top ten. Sequencing was done on a sample of blood, either unsorted or a sorted T cell fraction (not recorded which). The receptor source for this set is a female donor with ankylosing spondylitis or in good health (not recorded which). Each CDR3 is given with its conserved first and last residue. Each record gives: clone size, J gene, V gene, D gene, CDR3 protein, CDR3 DNA. A D gene is named only where the DNA matches it firmly. The size of a clone is reported for some rows only, either as once, few or many, or as a class for expanded clones.

clone size: many
J gene: TRBJ2-1
V gene: TRBV29-1
D gene: NA
CDR3 protein: CSGLPSFSSYNEQFF
CDR3 DNA: TGCAGCGGCTTACCTAGCTTTAGCTCCTACAATGAGCAGTTCTTC

clone size: many
J gene: TRBJ1-3
V gene: TRBV6-5
D gene: NA
CDR3 protein: CASSLRGGGNTIYF
CDR3 DNA: TGTGCCAGCAGTTTGAGGGGAGGTGGAAACACCATATATTTT

clone size: many
J gene: TRBJ2-7
V gene: TRBV5-1
D gene: NA
CDR3 protein: CASSTPYRDGYEQYF
CDR3 DNA: TGCGCCAGCAGCACACCATACAGGGACGGCTACGAGCAGTACTTC

clone size: many
J gene: TRBJ2-5
V gene: TRBV6-4
D gene: NA
CDR3 protein: CASTENRKETQYF
CDR3 DNA: TGTGCCAGCACTGAGAACCGTAAAGAGACCCAGTACTTC

clone size: NA
J gene: TRBJ1-2
V gene: TRBV28
D gene: NA
CDR3 protein: CASNPLRWGAQGGYTF
CDR3 DNA: TGTGCCAGCAATCCCCTCAGATGGGGGGCGCAGGGTGGCTACACCTTC

clone size: many
J gene: TRBJ1-1
V gene: TRBV28
D gene: NA
CDR3 protein: CASLEMNTGAFF
CDR3 DNA: TGTGCCAGCCTCGAAATGAACACTGGAGCTTTCTTT

clone size: few
J gene: TRBJ2-1
V gene: TRBV4-1
D gene: TRBD2
CDR3 protein: CASSQDGGVRVHEQFF
CDR3 DNA: TGCGCCAGCAGCCAAGATGGGGGGGTCCGAGTTCATGAGCAGTTCTTC

clone size: few
J gene: TRBJ2-1
V gene: TRBV5-4
D gene: NA
CDR3 protein: CASSLAEKTGPLNEQFF
CDR3 DNA: TGTGCCAGCAGCTTGGCCGAGAAGACAGGACCCTTGAATGAGCAGTTCTTC

clone size: NA
J gene: TRBJ2-2
V gene: TRBV29-1
D gene: NA
CDR3 protein: CSVPTPGGTGELFF
CDR3 DNA: TGCAGCGTCCCCACCCCGGGCGGCACCGGGGAGCTGTTTTTT

clone size: few
J gene: TRBJ2-2
V gene: TRBV9
D gene: NA
CDR3 protein: CASSFGTYTGELFF
CDR3 DNA: TGTGCCAGCAGCTTCGGGACTTACACCGGGGAGCTGTTTTTT

clone size: many
J gene: TRBJ2-1
V gene: TRBV4-3
D gene: TRBD1
CDR3 protein: CASSGHRGSSYNEQFF
CDR3 DNA: TGCGCCAGCAGCGGCCACAGGGGGAGCTCCTACAATGAGCAGTTCTTC

clone size: NA
J gene: TRBJ2-7
V gene: TRBV15
D gene: NA
CDR3 protein: CVVLGTYEQYF
CDR3 DNA: TGTGTCGTCTTGGGGACCTACGAGCAGTACTTC

clone size: many
J gene: TRBJ2-5
V gene: TRBV7-9
D gene: NA
CDR3 protein: CASSPSAGTQYF
CDR3 DNA: TGTGCCAGCAGCCCCTCCGCCGGGACCCAGTACTTC

clone size: many
J gene: TRBJ2-1
V gene: TRBV6-1
D gene: NA
CDR3 protein: CASSRGVVQWSYNEQFF
CDR3 DNA: TGTGCCAGCAGCCGGGGAGTCGTGCAGTGGTCCTACAATGAGCAGTTCTTC

clone size: many
J gene: TRBJ2-3
V gene: TRBV6-1
D gene: NA
CDR3 protein: CASSEAHLASTDTQYF
CDR3 DNA: TGTGCCAGCAGTGAAGCGCACCTAGCCAGCACAGATACGCAGTATTTT

clone size: few
J gene: TRBJ2-1
V gene: TRBV20-1
D gene: TRBD2
CDR3 protein: CSARDPGLAYYNEQFF
CDR3 DNA: TGCAGTGCTAGAGATCCCGGACTAGCCTACTACAATGAGCAGTTCTTC

clone size: many
J gene: TRBJ2-1
V gene: TRBV2
D gene: NA
CDR3 protein: CASRAGASSYNEQFF
CDR3 DNA: TGTGCCAGCAGGGCCGGCGCTAGCTCCTACAATGAGCAGTTCTTC

clone size: many
J gene: TRBJ1-1
V gene: TRBV29-1
D gene: NA
CDR3 protein: CSVEVAWGGTEAFF
CDR3 DNA: TGCAGCGTTGAAGTCGCCTGGGGTGGCACTGAAGCTTTCTTT

clone size: few
J gene: TRBJ2-2
V gene: TRBV3-1
D gene: TRBD2
CDR3 protein: CASSPGGLAGRGELFF
CDR3 DNA: TGTGCCAGCAGCCCAGGTGGACTAGCGGGACGCGGGGAGCTGTTTTTT

clone size: many
J gene: TRBJ2-1
V gene: TRBV28
D gene: NA
CDR3 protein: CASSPPGRSYNEQFF
CDR3 DNA: TGTGCCAGCAGTCCCCCGGGAAGGTCCTACAATGAGCAGTTCTTC

clone size: many
J gene: TRBJ2-2
V gene: TRBV20-1
D gene: NA
CDR3 protein: CSARRDLELFF
CDR3 DNA: TGCAGTGCTAGAAGGGACCTGGAGCTGTTTTTT

clone size: many
J gene: TRBJ1-3
V gene: TRBV20-1
D gene: NA
CDR3 protein: CSAEQGNTIYF
CDR3 DNA: TGCAGTGCGGAACAGGGAAACACCATATATTTT

clone size: many
J gene: TRBJ2-7
V gene: TRBV25-1
D gene: NA
CDR3 protein: CASSLLWTGGYEQYF
CDR3 DNA: TGTGCCAGCAGCCTTCTTTGGACCGGGGGTTACGAGCAGTACTTC

clone size: many
J gene: TRBJ2-3
V gene: TRBV11-1
D gene: TRBD2
CDR3 protein: CASSLAGVNTDTQYF
CDR3 DNA: TGTGCCAGCAGCCTAGCGGGAGTAAACACAGATACGCAGTATTTT

clone size: few
J gene: TRBJ2-7
V gene: TRBV29-1
D gene: TRBD2
CDR3 protein: CSAFGGPGLATEQYF
CDR3 DNA: TGCAGCGCTTTTGGGGGGCCGGGACTAGCGACCGAGCAGTACTTC

clone size: many
J gene: TRBJ2-3
V gene: TRBV7-2
D gene: NA
CDR3 protein: CASSLRGNDDTQYF
CDR3 DNA: TGTGCCAGCAGCCTGCGAGGGAACGATGATACGCAGTATTTT

clone size: many
J gene: TRBJ1-2
V gene: TRBV7-9
D gene: TRBD1
CDR3 protein: CASSPPKGTANYGYTF
CDR3 DNA: TGTGCCAGCAGCCCCCCCAAGGGGACAGCTAACTATGGCTACACCTTC

clone size: many
J gene: TRBJ1-2
V gene: TRBV9
D gene: NA
CDR3 protein: CASSVQGSYGYTF
CDR3 DNA: TGTGCCAGCAGCGTACAGGGATCCTATGGCTACACCTTC

clone size: many
J gene: TRBJ2-7
V gene: TRBV21-1
D gene: NA
CDR3 protein: CASSKRGRTRNYEQYF
CDR3 DNA: TGTGCCAGCAGCAAAAGGGGGAGGACTAGAAACTACGAGCAGTACTTC

clone size: many
J gene: TRBJ1-1
V gene: TRBV11-2
D gene: NA
CDR3 protein: CASSLDGGYTEAFF
CDR3 DNA: TGTGCCAGCAGCTTAGACGGGGGGTACACTGAAGCTTTCTTT

clone size: many
J gene: TRBJ1-2
V gene: TRBV12-3/TRBV12-4
D gene: NA
CDR3 protein: CASSLQGNNYGYTF
CDR3 DNA: TGTGCCAGCAGTTTGCAGGGGAACAACTATGGCTACACCTTC

clone size: many
J gene: TRBJ2-1
V gene: TRBV10-3
D gene: NA
CDR3 protein: CAISELDEQFF
CDR3 DNA: TGTGCCATCAGTGAGCTCGATGAGCAGTTCTTC

clone size: NA
J gene: TRBJ2-4
V gene: TRBV20-1
D gene: NA
CDR3 protein: CSARGATVALAKNIQYF
CDR3 DNA: TGCAGTGCTAGAGGAGCTACAGTAGCTCTAGCCAAAAACATTCAGTACTTC

clone size: NA
J gene: TRBJ2-6
V gene: TRBV5-4
D gene: TRBD2
CDR3 protein: CASSPGGVGPGANVLTF
CDR3 DNA: TGTGCCAGCAGCCCGGGGGGGGTGGGCCCTGGGGCCAACGTCCTGACTTTC

clone size: many
J gene: TRBJ2-5
V gene: TRBV5-1
D gene: NA
CDR3 protein: CASSGQWASETQYF
CDR3 DNA: TGCGCCAGCAGCGGACAGTGGGCTTCGGAGACCCAGTACTTC

clone size: NA
J gene: TRBJ2-1
V gene: TRBV25-1
D gene: NA
CDR3 protein: CASTLWSSVGLRRGKYNEQFF
CDR3 DNA: TGTGCCAGCACCCTCTGGTCTTCCGTTGGGCTTCGCAGGGGAAAATACAATGAGCAGTTCTTC

clone size: NA
J gene: TRBJ2-2
V gene: TRBV5-1
D gene: NA
CDR3 protein: CASSLEGQNTGELFF
CDR3 DNA: TGCGCCAGCAGCTTGGAGGGACAGAACACCGGGGAGCTGTTTTTT

clone size: many
J gene: TRBJ1-1
V gene: TRBV12-3/TRBV12-4
D gene: NA
CDR3 protein: CASSPNPADLNTEAFF
CDR3 DNA: TGTGCCAGCAGTCCGAACCCCGCTGATCTGAACACTGAAGCTTTCTTT

clone size: few
J gene: TRBJ2-3
V gene: TRBV2
D gene: NA
CDR3 protein: CASSVSIDTQYF
CDR3 DNA: TGTGCCAGCAGTGTCAGTATAGATACGCAGTATTTT

clone size: many
J gene: TRBJ1-5
V gene: TRBV7-2
D gene: NA
CDR3 protein: CASSLGVSSNQPQHF
CDR3 DNA: TGTGCCAGCAGCTTAGGTGTCTCTAGCAATCAGCCCCAGCATTTT

clone size: many
J gene: TRBJ2-3
V gene: TRBV29-1
D gene: NA
CDR3 protein: CSVGRGTDTQYF
CDR3 DNA: TGCAGCGTTGGACGCGGCACAGATACGCAGTATTTT

clone size: many
J gene: TRBJ2-5
V gene: TRBV7-6
D gene: NA
CDR3 protein: CASSFTSGVQETQYF
CDR3 DNA: TGTGCCAGCAGCTTCACGTCCGGGGTGCAAGAGACCCAGTACTTC

clone size: many
J gene: TRBJ1-5
V gene: TRBV27
D gene: TRBD1
CDR3 protein: CASIGQAPASNQPQHF
CDR3 DNA: TGTGCCAGCATAGGACAGGCCCCTGCGAGCAATCAGCCCCAGCATTTT

clone size: many
J gene: TRBJ1-4
V gene: TRBV3-1
D gene: TRBD1
CDR3 protein: CASSQFPGQGDEKLFF
CDR3 DNA: TGTGCCAGCAGCCAATTCCCCGGACAGGGAGACGAAAAACTGTTTTTT

clone size: NA
J gene: TRBJ2-3
V gene: TRBV7-2
D gene: NA
CDR3 protein: CASSSTTPLGTQYF
CDR3 DNA: TGTGCCAGCAGCTCGACTACCCCCCTGGGTACGCAGTATTTT

clone size: NA
J gene: TRBJ2-5
V gene: TRBV7-9
D gene: NA
CDR3 protein: CANSLARWDQYF
CDR3 DNA: TGTGCCAACAGCTTAGCGCGATGGGACCAGTACTTC

clone size: many
J gene: TRBJ1-1
V gene: TRBV7-9
D gene: NA
CDR3 protein: CASDPGSNTEAFF
CDR3 DNA: TGTGCCAGTGATCCGGGATCCAACACTGAAGCTTTCTTT

clone size: many
J gene: TRBJ2-3
V gene: TRBV7-6
D gene: NA
CDR3 protein: CASSLVWANSTDTQYF
CDR3 DNA: TGTGCCAGCAGCTTAGTTTGGGCTAATAGCACAGATACGCAGTATTTT

clone size: many
J gene: TRBJ2-1
V gene: TRBV28
D gene: NA
CDR3 protein: CASSRASLVNEQFF
CDR3 DNA: TGTGCCAGCAGTCGGGCTAGCTTGGTAAATGAGCAGTTCTTC

clone size: many
J gene: TRBJ2-7
V gene: TRBV29-1
D gene: TRBD2
CDR3 protein: CSVEYSGRPDEQYF
CDR3 DNA: TGCAGCGTTGAGTATAGCGGGAGACCGGACGAGCAGTACTTC

clone size: many
J gene: TRBJ2-1
V gene: TRBV20-1
D gene: NA
CDR3 protein: CSASRLVGNNEQFF
CDR3 DNA: TGCAGTGCTAGTCGGCTGGTCGGTAACAATGAGCAGTTCTTC

clone size: many
J gene: TRBJ2-7
V gene: TRBV20-1
D gene: NA
CDR3 protein: CSAIRRGDEQYF
CDR3 DNA: TGCAGTGCGATCCGGAGGGGGGACGAGCAGTACTTC